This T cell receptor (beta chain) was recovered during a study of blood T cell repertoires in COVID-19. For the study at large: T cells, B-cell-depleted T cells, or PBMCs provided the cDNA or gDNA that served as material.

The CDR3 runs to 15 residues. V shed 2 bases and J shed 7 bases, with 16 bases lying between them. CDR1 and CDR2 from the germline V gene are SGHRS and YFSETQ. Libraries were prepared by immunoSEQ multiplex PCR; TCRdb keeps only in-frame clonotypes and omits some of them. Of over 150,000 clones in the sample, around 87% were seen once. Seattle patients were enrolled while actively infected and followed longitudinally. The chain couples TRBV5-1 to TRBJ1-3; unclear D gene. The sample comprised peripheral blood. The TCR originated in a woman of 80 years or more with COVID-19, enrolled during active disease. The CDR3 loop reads CASSFRPGMENTIYF. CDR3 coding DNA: TGCGCCAGCAGCTTTAGGCCGGGGATGGAGAACACCATATATTTT. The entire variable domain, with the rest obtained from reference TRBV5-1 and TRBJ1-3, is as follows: KAGVTQTPRYLIKTRGQQVTLSCSPISGHRSVSWYQQTPGQGLQFLFEYFSETQRNKGNFPGRFSGRQFSNSRSEMNVSTLELGDSALYLCASSFRPGMENTIYFGEGSWLTVV.